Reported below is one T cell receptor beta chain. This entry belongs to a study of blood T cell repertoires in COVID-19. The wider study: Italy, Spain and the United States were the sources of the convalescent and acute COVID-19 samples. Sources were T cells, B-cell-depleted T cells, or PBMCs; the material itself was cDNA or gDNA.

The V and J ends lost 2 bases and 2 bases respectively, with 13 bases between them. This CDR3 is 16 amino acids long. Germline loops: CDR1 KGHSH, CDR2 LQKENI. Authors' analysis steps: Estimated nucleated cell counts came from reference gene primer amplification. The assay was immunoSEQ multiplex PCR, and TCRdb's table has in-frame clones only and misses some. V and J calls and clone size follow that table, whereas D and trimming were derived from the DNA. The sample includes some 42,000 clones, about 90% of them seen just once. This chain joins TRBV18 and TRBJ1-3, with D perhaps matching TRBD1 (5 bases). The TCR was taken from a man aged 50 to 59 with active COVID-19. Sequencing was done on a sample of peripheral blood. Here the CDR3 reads CASSPSRATAGNTIYF. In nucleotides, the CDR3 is TGTGCCAGCTCACCAAGCAGGGCGACCGCTGGAAACACCATATATTTT.